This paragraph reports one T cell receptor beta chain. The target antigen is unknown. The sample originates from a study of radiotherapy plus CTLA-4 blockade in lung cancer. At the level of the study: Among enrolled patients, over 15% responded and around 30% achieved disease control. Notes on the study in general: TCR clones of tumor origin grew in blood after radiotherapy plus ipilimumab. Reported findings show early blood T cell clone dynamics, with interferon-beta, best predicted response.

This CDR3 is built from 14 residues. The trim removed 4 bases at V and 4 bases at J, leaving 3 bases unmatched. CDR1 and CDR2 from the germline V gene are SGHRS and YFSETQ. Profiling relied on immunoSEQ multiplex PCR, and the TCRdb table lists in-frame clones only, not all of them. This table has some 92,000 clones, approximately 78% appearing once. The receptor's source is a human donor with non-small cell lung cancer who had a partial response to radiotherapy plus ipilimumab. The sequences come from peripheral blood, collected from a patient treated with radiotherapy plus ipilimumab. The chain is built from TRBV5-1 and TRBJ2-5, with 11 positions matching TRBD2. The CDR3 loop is CASSIGTSGETQYF. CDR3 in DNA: TGCGCCAGCAGCATCGGGACTAGCGGAGAGACCCAGTACTTC.